This TCR beta chain was profiled in a study of blood T cells in healthy people across ages. Trimming cost V 2 bases and J 4 bases, with 18 bases left between them. Per germline, CDR1 SQVTM and CDR2 ANQGSEA. This CDR3 contains 15 residues. Donor samples were obtained from healthy Caucasian individuals from Russia, aged about 6 to 100. Total RNA amounts of at least 5.5 micrograms were extracted per sample. The second PCR ran roughly 7 to 11 cycles with a sample-barcoded 5' primer and J-beta primers. Every sample gave at least 3 million paired-end reads containing CDR3. TCRdb processed the 5' RACE reads anew with MiXCR; each CDR3 protein has one entry. Of about 1,400,000 distinct CDR3 sequences listed, 59% are singletons. General study results and limits: Naive CD4+ cells and diversity were both higher in long-lived donors than in aged donors.

There are a few counts of this clonotype. Its antigen is unidentified. Sequencing input: blood. The genes are TRBV29-1 and TRBJ2-7; tentatively, D is TRBD1 or TRBD2 (5 bases each). The receptor's source is a young man in good health. The CDR3 spells CSVERQQGALYEQYF. CDR3 sequence (DNA): TGCAGCGTTGAACGACAGCAGGGAGCCCTTTACGAGCAGTACTTC.